Shown below are 15 T cell receptor beta chains from a single sample sequenced in a study of blood T cell repertoires in COVID-19. The data were produced by immunoSEQ multiplex PCR, yet TCRdb's version contains in-frame clones alone and is incomplete. This repertoire shows about 140,000 clones, 75% to 90% found once; its top ten account for about 10%. What was sequenced was peripheral blood. Source of these receptors: a man aged 60 to 69 with active or convalescent COVID-19.

J is TRBJ2-2 and V is TRBV19; D gene unclear. Germline CDR1 and CDR2: LNHDA and SQIVND (reference sequence). The ends were cut back, 1 base at V and 9 bases at J, with 6 bases in the middle. The CDR3 totals 12 residues. In DNA form, the CDR3 reads TGTGCCAGTAGTATAGGTAGCCGGGAGCTGTTTTTT. The encoded protein is CASSIGSRELFF.

V gene TRBV6-6 combines with J gene TRBJ2-2; maybe TRBD1 (6 bases). CDR1 is MNHNY, CDR2 SVGAGI, per germline (reference sequence). The CDR3 loop spans 14 amino acids. V lost 4 bases and J 1 base, leaving 7 bases between the germline ends. CDR3 amino acids: CASSSTGNTGELFF. The CDR3 bases are TGTGCCAGCAGTTCGACAGGGAACACCGGGGAGCTGTTTTTT.

The chain combines TRBV29-1 with TRBJ1-1; a weak D match, TRBD1 (6 bases). Between the trimmed V and J ends, which lost 4 bases and 6 bases, there was a span of 18 bases. Germline CDR1 and CDR2: SQVTM and ANQGSEA. This CDR3 spans 14 amino acids. The CDR3 here is CSVAITGSLPEAFF. In DNA, the CDR3 is TGCAGCGTTGCGATCACAGGGTCTTTACCTGAAGCTTTCTTT.

The chain joins TRBV10-3 to TRBJ2-1; 9 positions match TRBD2. V gave up 0 bases and J gave up 7 bases; unmatched junction bases: 4. This CDR3 is built from 15 residues. In germline, CDR1 is ENHRY, CDR2 SYGVKD. CDR3 sequence reads: CAISESGTSLNEQFF. The DNA for the CDR3 is TGTGCCATCAGTGAGTCCGGGACTAGCTTAAATGAGCAGTTCTTC.

In its sample, this clone was seen once. The J gene is TRBJ2-1, the V gene TRBV7-9; 10 bases line up with TRBD1. Germline-derived CDR1 and CDR2 are SEHNR and FQNEAQ (reference sequence). This CDR3 comprises 16 residues. With 5 bases clipped from V and 1 base from J, the junction kept 5 bases outside the gene matches. CDR3 sequence reads: CASSPRGQGSYNEQFF. In DNA form, the CDR3 reads TGTGCCAGCAGCCCGAGGGGACAGGGGTCCTACAATGAGCAGTTCTTC.

The chain is built from TRBV4-2 and TRBJ2-5; D might be TRBD2 (7 bases). CDR1 LGHNA and CDR2 YNFKEQ come from the germline V gene. This CDR3 is built from 15 residues. Trimming shortened V by 3 bases and J by 5 bases, and 16 bases separated the two germline ends. CDR3 protein: CASSHGEGGGETQYF. CDR3 in DNA: TGTGCCAGCAGCCACGGCGAGGGAGGGGGGGAGACCCAGTACTTC.

The chain links TRBV4-1 to TRBJ2-5, with a possible D match to TRBD2 (6 bases). This CDR3 is built from 16 residues. V lost 0 bases to trimming and J lost 4 bases, with 15 bases between them. In germline, CDR1 is MGHRA, CDR2 YSYEKL. The CDR3 loop reads CASSQEGGTGIETQYF. For the CDR3, the DNA is TGCGCCAGCAGCCAAGAGGGCGGGACCGGGATAGAGACCCAGTACTTC.

This chain uses TRBV6-5 with TRBJ1-4; 9 bases align to TRBD1. V shed 9 bases, J shed 13 bases, and the junction held 6 bases outside the gene matches. The CDR3 has 11 residues. Germline V lookup: CDR1 MNHEY, CDR2 SVGAGI. The CDR3 region has the DNA TGTGCCAGTGAACAGGGGGCAGGACTGTTTTTT. It yields the protein CASEQGAGLFF.

The J gene is TRBJ1-2, the V gene TRBV5-1; 10 bases align to TRBD1. The J segment lost 4 bases and the V segment lost 4 bases, leaving 7 bases of the junction unmatched. The CDR3 sequence is 15 residues long. Germline loops: CDR1 SGHRS, CDR2 YFSETQ. In DNA form, the CDR3 reads TGCGCCAGCAGCCGTGGACAGGGGGGCACCTATGGCTACACCTTC. Translating gives CASSRGQGGTYGYTF. Full variable domain (remainder filled in from reference TRBV5-1 and TRBJ1-2): KAGVTQTPRYLIKTRGQQVTLSCSPISGHRSVSWYQQTPGQGLQFLFEYFSETQRNKGNFPGRFSGRQFSNSRSEMNVSTLELGDSALYLCASSRGQGGTYGYTFGSGTRLTVV.

V and J are TRBV7-9 and TRBJ1-2; 7 positions agree with TRBD1. There are 12 residues in the CDR3. V gave up 5 bases and J gave up 13 bases; unmatched junction bases: 10. Germline CDR1 and CDR2: SEHNR and FQNEAQ (reference sequence). This CDR3 reads CASSTWGTASTF. CDR3 bases: TGTGCCAGCAGCACATGGGGGACAGCCTCCACCTTC.

The DNA of the CDR3 is TGTGCCAGCAGCCCCCGAGGGGATCAGGGGGGCACTGAAGCTTTCTTT. As protein: CASSPRGDQGGTEAFF. The chain employs TRBV9 and TRBJ1-1; TRBD1 matches 7 bases. Germline V lookup: CDR1 SGDLS, CDR2 YYNGEE. Trimming took 4 bases from V and 4 from J; bases not matched to a gene: 13. CDR3 length equals 16 residues.

This chain uses TRBV7-9 with TRBJ2-5, with a possible D match to TRBD1 (5 bases). V gave up 10 bases and J gave up 3 bases, with 21 bases separating them. CDR1 SEHNR and CDR2 FQNEAQ come from the germline V gene (reference sequence). This CDR3 has 15 residues. The CDR3 coding sequence is TGTGCCACCGACTTTTCCCTGGGCAGGGAAGAGACCCAGTACTTC. It translates to CATDFSLGREETQYF.

The rearrangement uses TRBV4-1 and TRBJ2-1, with 9 bases identical to TRBD2. There are 16 residues in the CDR3. From germline, CDR1 is MGHRA and CDR2 YSYEKL. V shed 4 bases and J 6 bases; nucleotides not matched to a gene: 10. The CDR3 region has the DNA TGCGCCAGCAGCCTTGGGCCGGGACTAGCTCGCAATGAGCAGTTCTTC. It translates to CASSLGPGLARNEQFF.

The J gene is TRBJ1-1, the V gene TRBV6-2 or TRBV6-3; the match to TRBD1 covers 8 bases. Looked up from germline, CDR1 is MNHEY and CDR2 is SVGEGT. The CDR3 consists of 14 residues. The V and J ends lost 5 bases and 5 bases, in that order; junction bases with no gene match: 7. In DNA form, the CDR3 reads TGTGCCAGCAGTGGGTGGACAGGGAGGACTGAAGCTTTCTTT. It encodes CASSGWTGRTEAFF.

This clone was found once. V is TRBV18 and J is TRBJ1-5, with D perhaps TRBD1 (5 bases). This CDR3 spans 15 amino acids. Trimming pared 2 bases from V and 4 bases from J, leaving 12 bases between. Germline loops: CDR1 KGHSH, CDR2 LQKENI. Written as DNA, the CDR3 is TGTGCCAGCTCACCAGGGAGGGGAGGGAATCAGCCCCAGCATTTT. It specifies CASSPGRGGNQPQHF.